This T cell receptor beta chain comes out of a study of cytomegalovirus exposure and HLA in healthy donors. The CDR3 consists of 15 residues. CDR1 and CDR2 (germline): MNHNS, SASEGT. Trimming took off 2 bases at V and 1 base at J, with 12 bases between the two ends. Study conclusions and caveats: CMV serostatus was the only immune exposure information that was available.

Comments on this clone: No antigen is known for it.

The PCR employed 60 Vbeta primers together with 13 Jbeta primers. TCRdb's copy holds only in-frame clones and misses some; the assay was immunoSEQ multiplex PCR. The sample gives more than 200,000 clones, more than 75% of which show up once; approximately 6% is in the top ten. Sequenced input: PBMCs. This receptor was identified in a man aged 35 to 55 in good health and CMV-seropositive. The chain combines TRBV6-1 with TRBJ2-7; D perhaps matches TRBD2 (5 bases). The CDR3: CASSEIARLSYEQYF. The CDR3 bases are TGTGCCAGCAGTGAAATAGCGAGACTTTCCTACGAGCAGTACTTC.